This TCR beta chain is from a study of T-cell memory formation after mild COVID-19. This CDR3 is built from 13 residues. After removal of 5 bases from V and 7 bases from J, the junction contained 5 bases not matched to a gene. UMIs and sample barcodes were carried by the TCR alpha and TCR beta cDNA libraries that 5'RACE produced using constant-segment primers. TCRdb called the 5' RACE reads again in MiXCR, with one record for every CDR3 protein. The profile shows 550,000 to 700,000 distinct CDR3 sequences, 17% of them singletons. The chain is built from TRBV12-3 or TRBV12-4 and TRBJ1-2; TRBD1 agrees at 9 bases. This TCR derives from an adult woman who had mild COVID-19 (a few samples of this study predate the infection). Cell type and time point are not known. Sequencing input: PBMCs or a T cell subset sorted from them (not recorded which). DNA of the CDR3: TGTGCCAGCAGTCTTACGGACAGGGGTGGCTACACCTTC. This encodes CASSLTDRGGYTF.